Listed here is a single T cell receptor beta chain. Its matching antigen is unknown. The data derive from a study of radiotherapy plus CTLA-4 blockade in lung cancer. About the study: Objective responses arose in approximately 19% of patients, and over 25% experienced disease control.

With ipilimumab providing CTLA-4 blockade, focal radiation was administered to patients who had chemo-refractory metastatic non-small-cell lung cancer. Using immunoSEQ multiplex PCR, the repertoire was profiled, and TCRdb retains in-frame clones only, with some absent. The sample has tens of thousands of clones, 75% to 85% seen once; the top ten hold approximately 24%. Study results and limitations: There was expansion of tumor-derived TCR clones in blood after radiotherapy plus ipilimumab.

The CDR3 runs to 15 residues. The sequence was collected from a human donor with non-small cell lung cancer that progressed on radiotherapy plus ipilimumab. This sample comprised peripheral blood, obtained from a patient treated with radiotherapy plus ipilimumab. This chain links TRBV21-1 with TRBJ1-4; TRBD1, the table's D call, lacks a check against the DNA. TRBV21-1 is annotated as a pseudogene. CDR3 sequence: CASSSDRGTNEKLFF. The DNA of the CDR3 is TGTGCCAGCAGCTCCGACAGGGGGACTAATGAAAAACTGTTTTTT.